A single T cell receptor (beta chain) is shown here with its context. Its antigen is as yet unknown. The PCR contained 60 Vbeta and 13 Jbeta primers. In the original analysis: Unique TCR beta chains numbered around 80 million in a later analysis, with around 10 million shared. Sequencing used immunoSEQ multiplex PCR; TCRdb keeps in-frame clones, though not all of them. V, J and clone size are taken as reported in that table, and D and trimming were inferred from the DNA itself. Here the sample spans some 140,000 clones, 80% being singletons. This record comes from a study of cytomegalovirus exposure and HLA in healthy donors. General study points: From TCR beta sequences, most subjects' HLA-A and HLA-B alleles were reportedly predicted accurately. Despite most TCR sequences being rare, some public TCRs occurred in many donors. Immune exposure information available was restricted to CMV serostatus.

Germline lookup yields CDR1 MNHEY and CDR2 SVGAGI. Trimming cost V 0 bases and J 10 bases; bases outside gene matches: 11. There are 16 residues in the CDR3. V usage is TRBV6-5 and J usage is TRBJ2-1; 8 bases map to TRBD2. This receptor was identified in a man aged 30 to 45 in good health and CMV-seronegative. Specimen: PBMCs. CDR3 in amino acids: CASSYSRTGGPPEQFF. As DNA, the CDR3 is TGTGCCAGCAGTTACTCGAGAACGGGAGGGCCGCCCGAGCAGTTCTTC.